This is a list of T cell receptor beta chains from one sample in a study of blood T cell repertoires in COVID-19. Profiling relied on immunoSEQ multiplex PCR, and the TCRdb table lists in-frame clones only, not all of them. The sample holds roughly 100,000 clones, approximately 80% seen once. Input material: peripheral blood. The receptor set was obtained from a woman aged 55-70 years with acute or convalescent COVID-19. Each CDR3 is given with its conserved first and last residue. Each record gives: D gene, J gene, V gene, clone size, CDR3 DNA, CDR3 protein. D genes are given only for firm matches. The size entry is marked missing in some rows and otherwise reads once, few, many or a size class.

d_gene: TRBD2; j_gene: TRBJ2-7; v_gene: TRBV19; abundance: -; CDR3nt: TGTGCCAGGTTTTTGGCGGGAGTTGGGGGTTACGAGCAGTACTTC; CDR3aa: CARFLAGVGGYEQYF
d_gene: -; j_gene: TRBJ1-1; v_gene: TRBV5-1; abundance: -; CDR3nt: TGCGCCAGCAGCTCATACAGGGATCTGAACACTGAAGCTTTCTTT; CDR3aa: CASSSYRDLNTEAFF
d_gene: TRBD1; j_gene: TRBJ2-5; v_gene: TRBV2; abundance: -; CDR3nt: TGTGCCAGCAGTGAAAATCCAGGGGGCTCTGAGACCCAGTACTTC; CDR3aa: CASSENPGGSETQYF
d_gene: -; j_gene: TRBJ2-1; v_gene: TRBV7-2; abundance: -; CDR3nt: TGTGCCAGCAGCTCCCAGACTACAAATGAGCAGTTCTTC; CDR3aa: CASSSQTTNEQFF
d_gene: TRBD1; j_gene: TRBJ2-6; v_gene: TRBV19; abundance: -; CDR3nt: TGTGCCAGTAGAACAGGGGCTTCTGGGGCCAACGTCCTGACTTTC; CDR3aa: CASRTGASGANVLTF
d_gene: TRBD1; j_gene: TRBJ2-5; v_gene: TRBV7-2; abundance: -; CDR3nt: TGTGCCAGCAGCTCATTTTTGACAGGGAGATTCCAAGAGACCCAGTACTTC; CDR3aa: CASSSFLTGRFQETQYF
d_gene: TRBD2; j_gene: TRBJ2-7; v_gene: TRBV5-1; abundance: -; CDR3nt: TGCGCCAGCAGCTTGTCTAGCGGGCCTCCCTACGAGCAGTACTTC; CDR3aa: CASSLSSGPPYEQYF
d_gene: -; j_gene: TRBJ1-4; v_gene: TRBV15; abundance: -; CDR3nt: TGTGCCACTCATGGGGCAGGACACTCTAATGAAAAACTGTTTTTT; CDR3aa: CATHGAGHSNEKLFF
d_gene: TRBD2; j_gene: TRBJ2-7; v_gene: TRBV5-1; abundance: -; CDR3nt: TGCGCCAGCAGCTTGGGAGTTAGCGGGAGAACCTACGAGCAGTACTTC; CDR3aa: CASSLGVSGRTYEQYF
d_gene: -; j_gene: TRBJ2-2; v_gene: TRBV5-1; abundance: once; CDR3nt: TGCGCCAGCAGCTTGGTATCCGGGAACACCGGGGAGCTGTTTTTT; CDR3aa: CASSLVSGNTGELFF
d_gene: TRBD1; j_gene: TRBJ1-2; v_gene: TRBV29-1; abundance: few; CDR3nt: TGCAGCGTTGATGGACAGGGGGAATCGGGCTACACCTTC; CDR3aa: CSVDGQGESGYTF
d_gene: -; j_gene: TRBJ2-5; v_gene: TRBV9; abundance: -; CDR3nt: TGTGCCAGCAGCGTAGCGGGGGATGAGGCCCAGTACTTC; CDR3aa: CASSVAGDEAQYF
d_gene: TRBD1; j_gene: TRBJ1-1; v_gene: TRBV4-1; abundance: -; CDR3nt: TGCGCCAGCAAGAACAGGGGTGAAGACACTGAAGCTTTCTTT; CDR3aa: CASKNRGEDTEAFF
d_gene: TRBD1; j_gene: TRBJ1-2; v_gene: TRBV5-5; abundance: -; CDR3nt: TGTGCCAGCAGCGCTAGGGGACAGCCTCATGGCTACACCTTC; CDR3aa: CASSARGQPHGYTF
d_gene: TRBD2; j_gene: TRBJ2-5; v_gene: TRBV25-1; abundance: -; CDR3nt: TGTGCCAGCACTAGCGGGAGGGGAGAGACCCAGTACTTC; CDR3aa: CASTSGRGETQYF
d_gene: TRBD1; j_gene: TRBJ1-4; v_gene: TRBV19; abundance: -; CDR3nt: TGTGCCAGTACCGTGACAGGGACTGAAAAACTGTTTTTT; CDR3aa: CASTVTGTEKLFF
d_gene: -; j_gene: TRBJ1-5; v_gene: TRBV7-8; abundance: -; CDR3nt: TGTGCCAGCAGCTTCGACAGTCGTCAGCCCCAGCATTTT; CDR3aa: CASSFDSRQPQHF
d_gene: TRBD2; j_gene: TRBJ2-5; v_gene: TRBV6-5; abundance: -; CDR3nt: TGTGCCAGCAGGGGACTAGCGGGAGTACAAGAGACCCAGTACTTC; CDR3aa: CASRGLAGVQETQYF
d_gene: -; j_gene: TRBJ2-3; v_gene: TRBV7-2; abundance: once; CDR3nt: TGTGCCAGCAGCTTACCTAGCACAGATACGCAGTATTTT; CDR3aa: CASSLPSTDTQYF
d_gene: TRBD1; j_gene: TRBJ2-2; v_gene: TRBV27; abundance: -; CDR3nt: TGTGCCAGCAGGACCGCCCGACAGGGTCCCGGGGAGCTGTTTTTT; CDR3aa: CASRTARQGPGELFF
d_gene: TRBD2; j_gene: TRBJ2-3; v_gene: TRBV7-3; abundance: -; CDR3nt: TGTGCCAGCAGCTTGCTCGGGGGGACCGTCGGTACGCAGTATTTT; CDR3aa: CASSLLGGTVGTQYF
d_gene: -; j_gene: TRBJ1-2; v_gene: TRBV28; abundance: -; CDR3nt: TGTGCCAGCAGTTTAGGTGGAGCTAACTATGGCTACACCTTC; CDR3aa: CASSLGGANYGYTF
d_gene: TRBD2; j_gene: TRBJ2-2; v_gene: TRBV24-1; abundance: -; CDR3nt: TGTGCCACCAGTGATCCGGGGGGAACCGGGGAGCTGTTTTTT; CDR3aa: CATSDPGGTGELFF
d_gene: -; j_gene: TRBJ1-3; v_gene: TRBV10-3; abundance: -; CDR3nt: TGTGCCATCAGTGAGTCTCCTTGGCAGGGGTCCGGAAACACCATATATTTT; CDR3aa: CAISESPWQGSGNTIYF
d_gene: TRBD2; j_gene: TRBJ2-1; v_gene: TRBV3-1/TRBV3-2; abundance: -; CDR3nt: TGTGCCAGCAGCCTTGCGGGAGGGGTGGATGAGCAGTTCTTC; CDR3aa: CASSLAGGVDEQFF